This TCR beta chain was documented in a study of blood T cell repertoires in COVID-19. Study overall: Samples taken during acute and convalescent COVID-19 were collected in the United States, Italy and Spain.

The CDR3 has 15 residues. Germline V gives CDR1 SGHVS, CDR2 FQNEAQ. V shed 5 bases and J shed 0 bases, with 13 bases lying between them. Study processing details: Counts of nucleated cells, estimated from reference gene primer amplification, were obtained. Generated by immunoSEQ multiplex PCR, the TCRdb table keeps only in-frame clones and is missing some. V and J calls and clone size are copied from that table; D and trimming were computed from the DNA. This table has approximately 150,000 clones, 80% appearing once. The receptor was derived from a man in his forties who had recovered from COVID-19. Source material: PBMCs or T cells enriched from blood (not recorded which). The V and J genes are TRBV7-8 and TRBJ1-1; no firm D call. CDR3 DNA sequence: TGTGCCAGCAGCCCCATCGTAACGGTGAACACTGAAGCTTTCTTT. This gives the protein CASSPIVTVNTEAFF. Variable domain in full (rest from reference TRBV7-8 and TRBJ1-1): GAGVSQSPRYKVAKRGQDVALRCDPISGHVSLFWYQQALGQGPEFLTYFQNEAQLDKSGLPSDRFFAERPEGSVSTLKIQRTQQEDSAVYLCASSPIVTVNTEAFFGQGTRLTVV.